A selection of T cell receptor beta chains follows, all from one sample in a study of T-cell memory formation after mild COVID-19. TCRdb recomputed calls from the 5' RACE reads with MiXCR, one row per CDR3 protein. The data hold 300,000 to 350,000 distinct CDR3 sequences, with 10% to 15% observed a single time. Sequencing was carried out using PBMCs or a T cell subset sorted from them (not recorded which). Source of these receptors: a man younger than 35 who had mild COVID-19 (a few samples of this study predate the infection). Cell type and time point are not known. CDR3s include the opening cysteine and the closing phenylalanine or tryptophan. D genes are given only for firm matches. Part of the rows lack a size; the others show once, few, many or a class for expanded clones.

J | D | size | V | DNA | CDR3
TRBJ1-2 | NA | few | TRBV11-2 | TGTGCCAGCAGCTCCCCCCGGGACGTACCCAGGATTAACTATGGCTACACCTTC | CASSSPRDVPRINYGYTF
TRBJ1-4 | NA | few | TRBV19 | TGTGCCAGTAGTACTCCCGACACGATTAATGAAAAACTGTTTTTT | CASSTPDTINEKLFF
TRBJ2-5 | NA | few | TRBV19 | TGTGCCAGTAGTATGTCGTCGCGAGAGACCCAGTACTTC | CASSMSSRETQYF
TRBJ2-7 | TRBD2 | NA | TRBV20-1 | TGCAGTGCTCCCCCACTAGCGGGGACCTACGAGCAGTACTTC | CSAPPLAGTYEQYF
TRBJ1-6 | TRBD1 | few | TRBV7-9 | TGTGCCAGCAGCGAACAGGGGTTAGTTTCACCCCTCCACTTT | CASSEQGLVSPLHF
TRBJ2-3 | TRBD1 | NA | TRBV9 | TGTGCCAGCAGCGTGGTTACAGGGGGAGGCACAGATACGCAGTATTTT | CASSVVTGGGTDTQYF
TRBJ2-5 | NA | few | TRBV27 | TGTGCCAGCAGTTTAGTGGCGGGACTTCAAGAGACCCAGTACTTC | CASSLVAGLQETQYF
TRBJ1-2 | TRBD1 | NA | TRBV6-5 | TGTGCCACCCAGACAGGGACCCCAGCTAACTATGGCTACACCTTC | CATQTGTPANYGYTF
TRBJ1-1 | NA | NA | TRBV7-8 | TGTGCCAGCAGCATCGACGGATCGAACACTGAAGCTTTCTTT | CASSIDGSNTEAFF
TRBJ1-1 | NA | NA | TRBV30 | TGTGCCTGGAGCGTTGTGGAGATTGAAGCTTTCTTT | CAWSVVEIEAFF
TRBJ1-6 | TRBD1 | NA | TRBV5-1 | TGCGCCAGCAGCCTCGTACAGGGGGATAATTCACCCCTCCACTTT | CASSLVQGDNSPLHF
TRBJ2-1 | TRBD2 | NA | TRBV7-2 | TGTGCCAGCAGCTCAACGCGGGGGACCTACAATGAGCAGTTCTTC | CASSSTRGTYNEQFF
TRBJ2-2 | TRBD2 | NA | TRBV4-3 | TGCGCCAGCAGCCAGAGGCAACCTAGCGGGGGGACCGGGGAGCTGTTTTTT | CASSQRQPSGGTGELFF
TRBJ2-2 | TRBD1 | NA | TRBV6-2/TRBV6-3 | TGTGCCAGCAGTTTAAACAGGGGGCGGTACACCGGGGAGCTGTTTTTT | CASSLNRGRYTGELFF
TRBJ2-2 | NA | few | TRBV11-3 | TGTGCCAGCAGCTCGGACTGGAACACCGGGGAGCTGTTTTTT | CASSSDWNTGELFF
TRBJ2-7 | NA | few | TRBV4-1 | TGCGCCAGCAGCCGGCGGGGAAATACCTACGAGCAGTACTTC | CASSRRGNTYEQYF
TRBJ2-4 | TRBD2 | NA | TRBV9 | TGTGCCAGCAGCGTAGTAGCTAGCGGGGGGCCGGGAAACATTCAGTACTTC | CASSVVASGGPGNIQYF
TRBJ2-1 | NA | NA | TRBV7-2 | TGTGCCAGCAGCTTAGACTCCGGGACACCCAATGAGCAGTTCTTC | CASSLDSGTPNEQFF
TRBJ2-1 | NA | few | TRBV25-1 | TGTGCCAGCAGGGGGAGTGAGCAGTTCTTC | CASRGSEQFF
TRBJ1-2 | NA | few | TRBV29-1 | TGCAGCTCGTCGGGTCCTAACTATGGCTACACCTTC | CSSSGPNYGYTF
TRBJ1-6 | NA | NA | TRBV6-1 | TGTGCCAGCAGTGAAGGTTGGCGGAAGAATTCACCCCTCCACTTT | CASSEGWRKNSPLHF
TRBJ2-7 | TRBD2 | NA | TRBV27 | TGTGCCAGCAGTTTATCCGTAGCGGGGGGGTCCTACGAGCAGTACTTC | CASSLSVAGGSYEQYF
TRBJ2-2 | NA | many | TRBV12-3/TRBV12-4 | TGTGCCAGCAGTCCAAGAGTCGTGGGGGATCAAAGGGAGCTGTTTTTT | CASSPRVVGDQRELFF
TRBJ1-2 | NA | NA | TRBV12-3/TRBV12-4 | TGTGCCAGCAGCTCGCAGGGATCAAGCTCCTATGGCTACACCTTC | CASSSQGSSSYGYTF
TRBJ1-3 | NA | NA | TRBV5-1 | TGCGCCAGCAAACCAGACTCTGGAAACACCATATATTTT | CASKPDSGNTIYF
TRBJ2-3 | TRBD1 | NA | TRBV12-3/TRBV12-4 | TGTGCCAGCAGCCCCACAGGGGCCGGGGCGGAAGATACGCAGTATTTT | CASSPTGAGAEDTQYF
TRBJ2-1 | NA | few | TRBV7-2 | TGTGCCAGCAGCCCCACAAGGGCCCTTAATGAGCAGTTCTTC | CASSPTRALNEQFF
TRBJ2-3 | NA | few | TRBV6-2/TRBV6-3 | TGTGCCAGCAGTTACACAGGTGCCACAGATACGCAGTATTTT | CASSYTGATDTQYF
TRBJ2-1 | TRBD1 | few | TRBV10-3 | TGTGCCATCGAGGAATCCAGGGGGCATGAGCAGTTCTTC | CAIEESRGHEQFF
TRBJ1-1 | TRBD1 | NA | TRBV7-4 | TGTGCCAGCAGCCCTGGGGACAGGGGAAACCCCAGACGAGCTTTCTTT | CASSPGDRGNPRRAFF
TRBJ2-4 | TRBD1 | few | TRBV6-5 | TGTGCCAGCAGTTCTCCAGGGGGAAACATTCAGTACTTC | CASSSPGGNIQYF
TRBJ1-4 | TRBD1 | NA | TRBV5-4 | TGTGCCAGCAGCTCCGACAGGGGATCGACTAATGAAAAACTGTTTTTT | CASSSDRGSTNEKLFF
TRBJ1-1 | NA | few | TRBV19 | TGTGCCAGTAGTATCGGTTCGGGAATCTCCGAAGCTTTCTTT | CASSIGSGISEAFF
TRBJ2-7 | NA | NA | TRBV27 | TGTGCCAGCAGTTTACGCCAATCTTACGAGCAGTACTTC | CASSLRQSYEQYF
TRBJ2-1 | TRBD2 | many | TRBV10-3 | TGTGCCATCAGTGAGACTAGCGGGGTCTACAATGAGCAGTTCTTC | CAISETSGVYNEQFF
TRBJ1-4 | NA | few | TRBV6-4 | TGTGCCAGCAGAAATAATGAAAAACTGTTTTTT | CASRNNEKLFF
TRBJ2-5 | TRBD1 | NA | TRBV6-2/TRBV6-3 | TGTGCCAGTCGACAGGGAGATCAAAGGCTGCAAGAGACCCAGTACTTC | CASRQGDQRLQETQYF
TRBJ2-1 | NA | few | TRBV4-3 | TGCGCCAGCAGCCAAGGAGGCACGAAGGGTCCGAATGAGCAGTTCTTC | CASSQGGTKGPNEQFF
TRBJ1-5 | NA | few | TRBV10-3 | TGTGCCGGGGGCAATAGCAATCAGCCCCAGCATTTT | CAGGNSNQPQHF
TRBJ1-4 | TRBD1 | NA | TRBV7-2 | TGTGCCAGCAGCGAGGACAGGGGTGAAAAACTGTTTTTT | CASSEDRGEKLFF